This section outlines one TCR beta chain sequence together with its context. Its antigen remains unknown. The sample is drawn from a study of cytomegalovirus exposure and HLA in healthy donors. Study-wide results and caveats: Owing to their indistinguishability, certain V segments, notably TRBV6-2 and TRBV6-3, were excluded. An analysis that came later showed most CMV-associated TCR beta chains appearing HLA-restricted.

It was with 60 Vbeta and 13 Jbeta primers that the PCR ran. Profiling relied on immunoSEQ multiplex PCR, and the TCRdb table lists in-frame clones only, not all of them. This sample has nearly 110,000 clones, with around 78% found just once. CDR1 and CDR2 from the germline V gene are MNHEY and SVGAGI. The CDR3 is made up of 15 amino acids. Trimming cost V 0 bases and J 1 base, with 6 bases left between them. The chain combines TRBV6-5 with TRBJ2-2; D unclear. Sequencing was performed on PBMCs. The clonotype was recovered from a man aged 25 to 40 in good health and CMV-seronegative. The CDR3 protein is CASSYSFLNTGELFF. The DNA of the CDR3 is TGTGCCAGCAGTTACTCCTTCCTGAACACCGGGGAGCTGTTTTTT.